This TCR beta chain was sequenced during a study of identical twins. Findings and caveats of the study: Zero-insertion analyses might be partly confounded by invariant T cells like MAIT and iNKT.

The V gene end was trimmed by 3 bases and the J gene end by 9 bases; junction bases not matched to a gene: 13. Germline CDR1 MDHEN, CDR2 SYDVKM. The CDR3 extends over 16 amino acids. This clonotype has only a few counts. Antigen unknown. TCRdb used MiXCR to reprocess the 5' RACE reads, holding one entry per CDR3 protein. Seen here are 500,000 to 650,000 distinct CDR3 sequences, under 8.5% observed once, and the top ten hold roughly 1.5%. The sample also formed part of further work on yellow fever vaccine responses in identical twins. This second study notes: Twins reportedly mounted vaccine T cell responses that seemed partly convergent, partly personalized.

This receptor was identified in a woman aged 18-35 years in good health. The sequenced material came from PBMCs. This rearrangement joins TRBV28 to TRBJ2-1, with TRBD1 matching 8 bases. CDR3 sequence (DNA): TGTGCCAGCAGTTTTGGGACAGGCAACCTCCTGGGTGAGCAGTTCTTC. Protein sequence: CASSFGTGNLLGEQFF.